The subject of this entry is one TCR beta chain. Its target is not known. These data are taken from a study of shared clonotypes between healthy human individuals. For the study at large: Two women and three men aged 18 to 49 served as donors. Each donor's CD4 naive and CD4 memory cells filled three plates apiece, CD8 naive two, and CD8 memory one.

V was shortened by 1 base and J by 0 bases, with 7 bases between the two germline ends. The length of the CDR3 is 14 residues. Germline V gene sequence: CDR1 GTSNPN, CDR2 SVGIG (reference sequence). The protocol was immunoSEQ multiplex PCR, while the TCRdb copy is restricted to in-frame clones and leaves out a portion. The sample contains about 1 million clones, around 74% of which appear only once. Findings of the study overall: Non-shared clonotypes showed lower generation probabilities than clonotypes common to all four donors.

This TCR came from a young man in good health. Sequences were obtained from memory CD4+ T cells sorted from blood. The subset is: CD45RA-negative fraction. This chain joins TRBV30 and TRBJ2-4; D is possibly TRBD2 (5 bases). The CDR3, as DNA: TGTGCCTGGAGTGGAGGGCTAGCCAAAAACATTCAGTACTTC. This gives the protein CAWSGGLAKNIQYF.